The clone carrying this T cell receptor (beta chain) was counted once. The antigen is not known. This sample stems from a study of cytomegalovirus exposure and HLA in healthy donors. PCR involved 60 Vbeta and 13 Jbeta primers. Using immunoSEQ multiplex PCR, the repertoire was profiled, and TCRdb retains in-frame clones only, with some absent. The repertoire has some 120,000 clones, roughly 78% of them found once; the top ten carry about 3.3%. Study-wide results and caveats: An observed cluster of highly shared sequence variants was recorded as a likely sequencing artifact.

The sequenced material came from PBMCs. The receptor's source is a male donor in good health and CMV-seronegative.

The CDR3 loop reads CASSAGTAIPYEQYF. The CDR3 DNA reads TGCGCCAGCTCCGCCGGGACAGCCATACCCTACGAGCAGTACTTC. The rearrangement links TRBV5-1 to TRBJ2-7, with TRBD1 matching 7 bases. Germline V gives CDR1 SGHRS, CDR2 YFSETQ. The CDR3 totals 15 residues. Unmatched junction bases numbered 12, after V lost 7 bases and J lost 2 bases.